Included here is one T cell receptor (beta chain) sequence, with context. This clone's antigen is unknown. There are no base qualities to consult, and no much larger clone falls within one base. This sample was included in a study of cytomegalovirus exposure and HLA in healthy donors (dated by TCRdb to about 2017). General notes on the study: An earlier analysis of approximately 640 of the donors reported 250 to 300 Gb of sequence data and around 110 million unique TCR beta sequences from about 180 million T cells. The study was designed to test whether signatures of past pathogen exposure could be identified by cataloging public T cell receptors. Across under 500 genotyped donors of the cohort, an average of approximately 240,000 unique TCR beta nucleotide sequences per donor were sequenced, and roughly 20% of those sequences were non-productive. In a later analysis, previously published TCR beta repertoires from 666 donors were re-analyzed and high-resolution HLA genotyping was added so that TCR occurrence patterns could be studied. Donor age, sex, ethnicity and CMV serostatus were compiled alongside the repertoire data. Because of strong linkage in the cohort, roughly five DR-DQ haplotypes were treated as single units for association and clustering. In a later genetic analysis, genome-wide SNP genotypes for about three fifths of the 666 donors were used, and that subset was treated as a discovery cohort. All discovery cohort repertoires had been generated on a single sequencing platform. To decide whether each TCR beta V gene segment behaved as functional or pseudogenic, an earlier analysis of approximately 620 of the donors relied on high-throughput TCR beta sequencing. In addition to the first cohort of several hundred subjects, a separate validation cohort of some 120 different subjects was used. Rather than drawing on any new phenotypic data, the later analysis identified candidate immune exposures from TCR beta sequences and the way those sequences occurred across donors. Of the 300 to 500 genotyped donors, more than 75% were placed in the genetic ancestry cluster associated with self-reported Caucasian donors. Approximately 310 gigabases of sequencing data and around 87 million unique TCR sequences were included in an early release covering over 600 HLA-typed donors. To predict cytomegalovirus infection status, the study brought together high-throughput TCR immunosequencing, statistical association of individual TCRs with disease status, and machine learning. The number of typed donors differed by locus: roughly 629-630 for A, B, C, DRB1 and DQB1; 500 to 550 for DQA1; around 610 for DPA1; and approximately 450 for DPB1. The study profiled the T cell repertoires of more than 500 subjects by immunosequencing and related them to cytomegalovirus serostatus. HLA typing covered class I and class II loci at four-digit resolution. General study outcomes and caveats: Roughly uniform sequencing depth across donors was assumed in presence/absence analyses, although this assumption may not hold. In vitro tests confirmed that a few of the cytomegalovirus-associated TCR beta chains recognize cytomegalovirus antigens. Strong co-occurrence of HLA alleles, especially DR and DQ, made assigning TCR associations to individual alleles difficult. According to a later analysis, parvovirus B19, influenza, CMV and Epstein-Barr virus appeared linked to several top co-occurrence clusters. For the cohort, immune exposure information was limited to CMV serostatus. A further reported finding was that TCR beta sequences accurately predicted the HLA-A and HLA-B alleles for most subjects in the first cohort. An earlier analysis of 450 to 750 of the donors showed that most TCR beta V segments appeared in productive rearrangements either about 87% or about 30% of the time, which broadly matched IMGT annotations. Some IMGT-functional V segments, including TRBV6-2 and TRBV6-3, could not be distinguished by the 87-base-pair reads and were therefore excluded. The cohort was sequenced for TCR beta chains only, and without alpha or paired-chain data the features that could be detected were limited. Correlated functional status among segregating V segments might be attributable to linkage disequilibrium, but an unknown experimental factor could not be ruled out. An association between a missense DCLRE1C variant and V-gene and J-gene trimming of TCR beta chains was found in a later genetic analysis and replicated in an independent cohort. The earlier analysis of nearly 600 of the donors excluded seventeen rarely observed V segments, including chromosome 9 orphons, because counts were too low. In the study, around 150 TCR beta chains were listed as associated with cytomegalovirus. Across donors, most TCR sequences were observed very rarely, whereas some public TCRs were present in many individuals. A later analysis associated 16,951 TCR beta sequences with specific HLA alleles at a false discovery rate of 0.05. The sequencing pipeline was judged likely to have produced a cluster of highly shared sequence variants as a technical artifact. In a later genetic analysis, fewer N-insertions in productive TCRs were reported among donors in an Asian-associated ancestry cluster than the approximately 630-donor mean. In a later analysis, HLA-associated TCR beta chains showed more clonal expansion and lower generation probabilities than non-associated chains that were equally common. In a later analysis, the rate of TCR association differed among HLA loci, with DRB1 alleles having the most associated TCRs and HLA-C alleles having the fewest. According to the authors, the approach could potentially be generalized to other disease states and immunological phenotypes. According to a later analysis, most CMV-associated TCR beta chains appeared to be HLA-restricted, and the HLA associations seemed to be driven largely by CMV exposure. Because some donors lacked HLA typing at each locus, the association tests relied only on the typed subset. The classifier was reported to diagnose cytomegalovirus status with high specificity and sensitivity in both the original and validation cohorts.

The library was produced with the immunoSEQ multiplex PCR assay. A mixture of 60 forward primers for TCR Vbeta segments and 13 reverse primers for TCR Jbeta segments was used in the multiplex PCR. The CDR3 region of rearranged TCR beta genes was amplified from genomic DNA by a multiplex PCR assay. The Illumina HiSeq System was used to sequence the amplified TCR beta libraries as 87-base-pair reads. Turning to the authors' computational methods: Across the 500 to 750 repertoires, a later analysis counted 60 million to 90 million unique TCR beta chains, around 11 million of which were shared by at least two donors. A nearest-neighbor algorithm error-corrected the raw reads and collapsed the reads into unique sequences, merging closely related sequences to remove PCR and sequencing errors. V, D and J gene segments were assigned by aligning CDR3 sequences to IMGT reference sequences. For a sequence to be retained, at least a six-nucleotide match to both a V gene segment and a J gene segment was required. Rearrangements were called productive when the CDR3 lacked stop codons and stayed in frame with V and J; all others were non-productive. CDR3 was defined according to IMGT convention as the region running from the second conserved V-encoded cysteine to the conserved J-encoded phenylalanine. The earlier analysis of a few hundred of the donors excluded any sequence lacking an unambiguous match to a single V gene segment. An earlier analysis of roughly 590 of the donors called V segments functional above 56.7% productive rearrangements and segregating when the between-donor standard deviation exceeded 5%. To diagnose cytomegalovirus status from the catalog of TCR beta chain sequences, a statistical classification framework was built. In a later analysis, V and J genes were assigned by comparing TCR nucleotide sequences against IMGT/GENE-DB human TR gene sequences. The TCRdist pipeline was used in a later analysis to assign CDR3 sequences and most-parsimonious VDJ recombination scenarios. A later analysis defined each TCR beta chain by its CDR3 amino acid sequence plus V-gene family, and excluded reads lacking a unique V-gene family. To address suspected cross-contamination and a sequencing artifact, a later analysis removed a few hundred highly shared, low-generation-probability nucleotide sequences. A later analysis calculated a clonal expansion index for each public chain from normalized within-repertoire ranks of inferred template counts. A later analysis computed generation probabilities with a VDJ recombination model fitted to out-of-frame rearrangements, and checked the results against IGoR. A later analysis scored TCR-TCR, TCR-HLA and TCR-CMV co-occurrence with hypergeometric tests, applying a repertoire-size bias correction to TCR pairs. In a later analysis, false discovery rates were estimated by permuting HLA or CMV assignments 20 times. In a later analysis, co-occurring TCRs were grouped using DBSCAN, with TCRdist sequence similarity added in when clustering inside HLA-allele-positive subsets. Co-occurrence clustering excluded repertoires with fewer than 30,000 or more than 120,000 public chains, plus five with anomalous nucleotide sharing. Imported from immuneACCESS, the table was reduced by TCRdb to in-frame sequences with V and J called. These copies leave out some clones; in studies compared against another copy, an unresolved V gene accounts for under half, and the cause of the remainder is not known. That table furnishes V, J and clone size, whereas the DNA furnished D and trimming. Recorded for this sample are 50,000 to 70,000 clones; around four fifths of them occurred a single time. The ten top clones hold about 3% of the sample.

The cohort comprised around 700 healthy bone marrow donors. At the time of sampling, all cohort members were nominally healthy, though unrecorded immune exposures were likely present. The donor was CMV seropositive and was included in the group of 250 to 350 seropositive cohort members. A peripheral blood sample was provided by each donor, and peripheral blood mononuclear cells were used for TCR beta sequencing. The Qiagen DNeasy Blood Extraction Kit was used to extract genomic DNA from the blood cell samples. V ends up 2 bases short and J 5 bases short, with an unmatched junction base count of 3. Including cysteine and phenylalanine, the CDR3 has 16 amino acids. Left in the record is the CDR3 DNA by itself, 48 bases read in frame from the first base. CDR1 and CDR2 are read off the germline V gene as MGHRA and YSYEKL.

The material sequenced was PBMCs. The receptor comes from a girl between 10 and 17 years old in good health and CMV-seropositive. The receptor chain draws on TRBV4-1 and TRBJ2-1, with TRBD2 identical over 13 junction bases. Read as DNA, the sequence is TGCGCCAGCAGCCAACAGGGACTAGCGGGAAACAATGAGCAGTTCTTC. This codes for CASSQQGLAGNNEQFF.